One and the same sample provided the 17 T cell receptor beta chains below, sequenced in a study of control samples from healthy donors and cancer patients. The protocol was immunoSEQ multiplex PCR, while the TCRdb copy is restricted to in-frame clones and leaves out a portion. This table holds 120,000 to 150,000 clones, approximately 94% found once. The material sequenced was blood. Receptors originate from a man aged 35-49 years in good health.

The CDR3 sequence: CASSLVPLAGVYNEQFF. CDR3 nucleotide sequence: TGTGCCAGCAGCTTAGTCCCACTAGCGGGGGTATACAATGAGCAGTTCTTC. The chain joins TRBV7-9 to TRBJ2-1; TRBD2 agrees at 11 bases. After removal of 1 base from V and 4 bases from J, the junction contained 6 bases not matched to a gene. CDR1 and CDR2 (germline): SEHNR, FQNEAQ (reference sequence). The CDR3 extends over 17 amino acids.

The chain couples TRBV15 to TRBJ1-3; D is unresolved. V was cut by 5 bases and J by 3 bases, with 14 bases left in between. Germline CDR1 is LNHNV and CDR2 is YYDKDF (reference sequence). The CDR3 covers 15 residues. Here the CDR3 reads CATSERLPGGNTIYF. CDR3 coding DNA: TGTGCCACCAGCGAAAGACTACCGGGTGGAAACACCATATATTTT.

This clone came up once. The chain employs TRBV5-4 and TRBJ2-1; TRBD1 matches 7 bases. Germline assignment: CDR1 SGHNT and CDR2 YYREEE (reference sequence). V was pared by 1 base and J by 9 bases, with 10 bases of the junction left unmatched. This CDR3 is built from 15 residues. The CDR3 loop reads CASSLQGVAGGEQFF. The DNA for the CDR3 is TGTGCCAGCAGCTTGCAGGGGGTGGCCGGCGGTGAGCAGTTCTTC. Using reference TRBV5-4 and TRBJ2-1 for the parts outside the CDR3, the full variable domain is ETGVTQSPTHLIKTRGQQVTLRCSSQSGHNTVSWYQQALGQGPQFIFQYYREEENGRGNFPPRFSGLQFPNYSSELNVNALELDDSALYLCASSLQGVAGGEQFFGPGTRLTVL.

This sequence joins TRBV6-5 and TRBJ2-1, with 11 nucleotides matching TRBD2. This CDR3 is 14 amino acids long. J gave up 5 bases and V 7 bases, and 4 bases lay outside the gene matches. Germline V gene lookup returns CDR1 MNHEY and CDR2 SVGAGI. CDR3 nucleotide sequence: TGTGCCAGCATACTACTAGCGGGGGACAATGAGCAGTTCTTC. This gives the protein CASILLAGDNEQFF.

This sequence joins TRBV20-1 and TRBJ1-1; D gene ambiguous. The CDR3 runs to 10 residues. Trimming took off 2 bases at V and 8 bases at J, with 6 bases between the two ends. Germline CDR1 and CDR2: DFQATT and SNEGSKA (reference sequence). The CDR3 loop is CSARPWEAFF. The CDR3 DNA reads TGCAGTGCTAGACCGTGGGAAGCTTTCTTT.

The gene calls are TRBV2 and TRBJ1-4, with unresolved D. V lost 3 bases and J lost 8, with 13 bases in between. Germline assignment: CDR1 SNHLY and CDR2 FYNNEI. The CDR3 is 14 residues long. In nucleotides, the CDR3 is TGTGCCAGCAGTGAGGGTGGCTATGGGGAAAAACTGTTTTTT. It yields the protein CASSEGGYGEKLFF.

The genes are TRBV4-1 and TRBJ2-7; D gene ambiguous. The germline V gene has CDR1 MGHRA and CDR2 YSYEKL. Deletions cut 2 bases from V and 6 bases from J, with 14 bases between. This CDR3 region has 14 residues. CDR3 residues: CASSQRSFLGEQYF. Here the CDR3 DNA reads TGCGCCAGCAGCCAAAGATCGTTCCTGGGCGAGCAGTACTTC.

The gene calls are TRBV5-6 and TRBJ1-5, with D possibly being TRBD1 (5 bases). The germline V gene has CDR1 SGHDT and CDR2 YYEEEE. The CDR3 covers 14 residues. V shed 4 bases and J shed 7 bases, with 15 bases lying between them. The CDR3, as DNA: TGTGCCAGCAGCGTCCGCGGGACCGGGCAGCCCCAGCATTTT. It codes for CASSVRGTGQPQHF.

The chain has TRBV5-6 and TRBJ2-3; TRBD2 agrees at 11 bases. With 0 bases clipped from V and 4 bases from J, the junction kept 4 bases outside the gene matches. CDR3 length: 16 amino acids. Germline V gives CDR1 SGHDT, CDR2 YYEEEE. Written as DNA, the CDR3 is TGTGCCAGCAGCTTGGAACTAGCGGGAGATTCAGATACGCAGTATTTT. The encoded protein is CASSLELAGDSDTQYF.

This chain connects TRBV6-5 to TRBJ1-4; D might be TRBD1 (5 bases). The CDR3 length is 14 residues. CDR1 and CDR2 (germline): MNHEY, SVGAGI. The V gene lost 0 bases and the J gene lost 8 bases, with 10 bases spanning the gap. The CDR3 is CASSYSRDREKLFF. As DNA, the CDR3 is TGTGCCAGCAGTTACTCGAGGGACCGAGAAAAACTGTTTTTT.

The gene calls are TRBV7-8 and TRBJ1-3; 7 bases map to TRBD1. Germline V gene lookup returns CDR1 SGHVS and CDR2 FQNEAQ. CDR3 size: 16 residues. J lost 2 bases, V lost 1 base, and 5 bases had no gene match. In DNA form, the CDR3 reads TGTGCCAGCAGCTTAGTTCCAGGGGGGACTGGAAACACCATATATTTT. It specifies CASSLVPGGTGNTIYF.

This chain uses TRBV9 with TRBJ1-4; tentative D call: TRBD1 (6 bases). Per germline, CDR1 SGDLS and CDR2 YYNGEE. This CDR3 comprises 15 residues. V lost 0 bases to trimming and J lost 3 bases, with 9 bases between them. The CDR3 loop reads CASSVGGQPNEKLFF. CDR3 sequence (DNA): TGTGCCAGCAGCGTAGGTGGACAGCCTAATGAAAAACTGTTTTTT.

The CDR3 DNA reads as TGTGCCAGCAGCCGGGCGAACACTGAAGCTTTCTTT. Translated, it gives CASSRANTEAFF. The chain recombines TRBV3-1 (or the pseudogene TRBV3-2) with TRBJ1-1, with D uncertain. This CDR3 spans 12 amino acids. Germline CDR1 and CDR2: LGHDT and YNNKEL (reference sequence). Deletions cut 4 bases from V and 1 base from J, with 4 bases between.

The CDR3 loop reads CASSLAAVGGSTEAFF. The DNA of the CDR3 is TGTGCCAGCAGCTTGGCCGCGGTTGGGGGAAGTACTGAAGCTTTCTTT. The genes are TRBV5-6 and TRBJ1-1; a possible D gene is TRBD1 (5 bases). Trimming took 0 bases from V and 5 from J, leaving 17 bases between them. This CDR3 comprises 16 residues. The germline V gene encodes CDR1 SGHDT and CDR2 YYEEEE.

The chain uses TRBV19 and TRBJ2-6; 11 bases agree with TRBD2. The CDR3 sequence is 20 residues long. CDR1 is LNHDA and CDR2 is SQIVND in the germline V gene (reference sequence). J was trimmed by 4 bases and V by 3 bases; bases with no gene match: 14. The CDR3 bases are TGTGCCAGTAGTATTATCGCTGAACTAGCGGGAGTAGGGGGGGCCAACGTCCTGACTTTC. This codes for CASSIIAELAGVGGANVLTF.

J is TRBJ1-1 and V is TRBV9; D is possibly TRBD1 (5 bases). Trimming cost V 4 bases and J 6 bases, with 16 bases left between them. Germline-derived CDR1 and CDR2 are SGDLS and YYNGEE. There are 14 residues in the CDR3. CDR3 residues: CASSPTGRGPEAFF. The CDR3 DNA reads TGTGCCAGCAGCCCCACGGGAAGGGGTCCTGAAGCTTTCTTT.

The chain joins TRBV5-6 to TRBJ1-5; unclear D gene. V was trimmed by 3 bases and J by 4 bases, leaving 14 bases between them. This CDR3 has 15 amino acids. Germline loops: CDR1 SGHDT, CDR2 YYEEEE. The CDR3 spells CASSSGVMENQPQHF. CDR3 DNA sequence: TGTGCCAGCAGCTCGGGAGTAATGGAGAATCAGCCCCAGCATTTT.